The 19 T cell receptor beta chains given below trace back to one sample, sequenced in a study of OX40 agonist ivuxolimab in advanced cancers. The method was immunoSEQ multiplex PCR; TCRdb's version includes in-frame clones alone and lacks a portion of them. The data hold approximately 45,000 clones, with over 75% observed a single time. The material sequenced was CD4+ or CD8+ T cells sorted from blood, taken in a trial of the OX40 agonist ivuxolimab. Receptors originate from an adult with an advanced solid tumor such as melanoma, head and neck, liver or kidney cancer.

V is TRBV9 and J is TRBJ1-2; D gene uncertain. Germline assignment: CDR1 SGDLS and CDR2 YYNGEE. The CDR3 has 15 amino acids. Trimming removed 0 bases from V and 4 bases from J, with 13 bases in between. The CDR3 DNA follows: TGTGCCAGCAGCGTAGGGAACAGATCCAGCTATGGCTACACCTTC. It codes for CASSVGNRSSYGYTF. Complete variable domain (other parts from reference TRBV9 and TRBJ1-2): DSGVTQTPKHLITATGQRVTLRCSPRSGDLSVYWYQQSLDQGLQFLIQYYNGEERAKGNILERFSAQQFPDLHSELNLSSLELGDSALYFCASSVGNRSSYGYTFGSGTRLTVV.

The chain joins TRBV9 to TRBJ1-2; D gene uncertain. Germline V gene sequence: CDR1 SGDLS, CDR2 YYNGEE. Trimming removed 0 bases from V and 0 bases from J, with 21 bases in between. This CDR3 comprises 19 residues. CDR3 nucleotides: TGTGCCAGCAGCGTAGCTTCCCAGGCGGCGCCTTCCCCTAACTATGGCTACACCTTC. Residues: CASSVASQAAPSPNYGYTF.

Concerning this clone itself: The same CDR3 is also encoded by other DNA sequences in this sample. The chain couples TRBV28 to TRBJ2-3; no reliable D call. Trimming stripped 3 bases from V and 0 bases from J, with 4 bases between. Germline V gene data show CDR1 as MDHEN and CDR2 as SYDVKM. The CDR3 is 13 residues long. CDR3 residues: CASSLDSTDTQYF. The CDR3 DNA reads TGTGCCAGCAGTTTGGATAGCACAGATACGCAGTATTTT.

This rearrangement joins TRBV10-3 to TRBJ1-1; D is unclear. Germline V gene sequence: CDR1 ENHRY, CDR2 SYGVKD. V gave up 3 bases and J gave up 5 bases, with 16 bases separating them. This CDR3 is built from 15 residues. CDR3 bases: TGTGCCATCAGTGATGAGGGCCCATCTCCTACTGAAGCTTTCTTT. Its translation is CAISDEGPSPTEAFF.

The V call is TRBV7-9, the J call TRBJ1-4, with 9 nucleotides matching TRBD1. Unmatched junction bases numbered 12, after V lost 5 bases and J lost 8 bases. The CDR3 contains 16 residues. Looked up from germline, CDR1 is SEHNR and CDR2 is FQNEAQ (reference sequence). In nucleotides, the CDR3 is TGTGCCAGCAGCGGAACACAGGGGGCTGGGTACGAAAAACTGTTTTTT. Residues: CASSGTQGAGYEKLFF.

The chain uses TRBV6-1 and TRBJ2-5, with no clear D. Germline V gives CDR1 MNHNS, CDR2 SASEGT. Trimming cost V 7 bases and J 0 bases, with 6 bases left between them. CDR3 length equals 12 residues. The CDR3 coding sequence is TGTGCCAGCAACATCTACCAAGAGACCCAGTACTTC. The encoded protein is CASNIYQETQYF.

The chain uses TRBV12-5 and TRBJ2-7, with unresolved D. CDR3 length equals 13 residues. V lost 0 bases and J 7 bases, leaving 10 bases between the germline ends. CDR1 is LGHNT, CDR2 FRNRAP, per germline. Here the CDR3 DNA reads TGTGCTAGTGGTTTGGTATTGTTGGGAGAGCAGTACTTC. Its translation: CASGLVLLGEQYF.

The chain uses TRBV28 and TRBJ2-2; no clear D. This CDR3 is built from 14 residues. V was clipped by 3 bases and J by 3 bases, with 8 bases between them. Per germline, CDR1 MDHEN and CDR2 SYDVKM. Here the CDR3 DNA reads TGTGCCAGCAGTTTTACACCTGACACCGGGGAGCTGTTTTTT. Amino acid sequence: CASSFTPDTGELFF.

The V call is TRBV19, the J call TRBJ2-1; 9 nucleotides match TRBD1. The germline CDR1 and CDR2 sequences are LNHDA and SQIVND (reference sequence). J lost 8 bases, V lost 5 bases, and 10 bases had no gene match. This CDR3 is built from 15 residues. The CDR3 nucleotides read TGTGCCAGTAGTTCCGGGACAGGGACGTTCGATGAGCAGTTCTTC. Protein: CASSSGTGTFDEQFF.

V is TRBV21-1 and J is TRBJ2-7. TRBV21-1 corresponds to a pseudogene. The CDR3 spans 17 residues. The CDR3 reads CASSSESGRTEHYEQYV. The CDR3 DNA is TGTGCCAGCAGCTCTGAGAGTGGGCGTACTGAGCACTACGAGCAGTACGTC.

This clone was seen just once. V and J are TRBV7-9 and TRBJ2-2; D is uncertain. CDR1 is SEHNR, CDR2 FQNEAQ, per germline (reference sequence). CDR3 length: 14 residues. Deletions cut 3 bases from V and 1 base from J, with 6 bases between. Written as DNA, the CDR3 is TGTGCCAGCAGCTTGTGGCAGAACACCGGGGAGCTGTTTTTT. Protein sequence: CASSLWQNTGELFF.

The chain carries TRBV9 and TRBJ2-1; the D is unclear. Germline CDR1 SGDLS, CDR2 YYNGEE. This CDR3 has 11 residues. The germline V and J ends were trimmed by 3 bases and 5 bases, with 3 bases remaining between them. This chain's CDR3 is CASSANNEQFF. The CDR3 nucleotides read TGTGCCAGCAGCGCCAACAATGAGCAGTTCTTC.

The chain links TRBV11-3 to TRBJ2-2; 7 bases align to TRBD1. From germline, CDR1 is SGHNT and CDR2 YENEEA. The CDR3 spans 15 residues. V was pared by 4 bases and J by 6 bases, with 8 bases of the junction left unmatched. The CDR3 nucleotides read TGTGCCAGCAGCTCGCCCACAGGGGCCCCCGGGGAGCTGTTTTTT. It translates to CASSSPTGAPGELFF.

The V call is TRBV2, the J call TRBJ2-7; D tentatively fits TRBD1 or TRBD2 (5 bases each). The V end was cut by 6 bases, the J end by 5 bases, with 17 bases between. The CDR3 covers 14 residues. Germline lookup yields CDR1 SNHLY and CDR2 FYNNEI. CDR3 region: CASSVPGQVNEQYF. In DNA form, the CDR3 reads TGTGCCAGCAGCGTGCCGGGGCAGGTAAACGAGCAGTACTTC.

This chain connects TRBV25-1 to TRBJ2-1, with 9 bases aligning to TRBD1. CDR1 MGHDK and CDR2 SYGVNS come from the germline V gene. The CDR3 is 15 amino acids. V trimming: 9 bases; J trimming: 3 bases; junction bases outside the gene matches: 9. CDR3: CASQVTGGDYNEQFF. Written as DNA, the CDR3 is TGTGCCAGTCAAGTCACAGGGGGCGACTACAATGAGCAGTTCTTC.

The CDR3 protein is CASREPPRGDTEAFF. In DNA, the CDR3 is TGTGCCAGCAGGGAACCTCCCCGGGGAGACACTGAAGCTTTCTTT. The genes are TRBV7-9 and TRBJ1-1; D gene ambiguous. Germline loops: CDR1 SEHNR, CDR2 FQNEAQ (reference sequence). This CDR3 contains 15 residues. The ends were cut back, 6 bases at V and 3 bases at J, with 17 bases in the middle. The complete variable domain, with remaining parts taken from reference TRBV7-9 and TRBJ1-1, reads DTGVSQNPRHKITKRGQNVTFRCDPISEHNRLYWYRQTLGQGPEFLTYFQNEAQLEKSRLLSDRFSAERPKGSFSTLEIQRTEQGDSAMYLCASREPPRGDTEAFFGQGTRLTVV.

The CDR3 sequence: CAGSPPTGTYEQYV. CDR3 DNA sequence: TGTGCCGGCAGCCCCCCGACAGGAACCTACGAGCAGTACGTC. V gene TRBV28 combines with J gene TRBJ2-7, with D perhaps matching TRBD1 (6 bases). Per the germline V gene, CDR1 is MDHEN and CDR2 is SYDVKM. This CDR3 is built from 14 residues.

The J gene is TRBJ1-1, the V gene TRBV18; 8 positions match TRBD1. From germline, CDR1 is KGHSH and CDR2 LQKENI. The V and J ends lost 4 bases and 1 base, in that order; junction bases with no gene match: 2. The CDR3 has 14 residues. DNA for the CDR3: TGTGCCAGCTCACTAACAGGGGGGAACACTGAAGCTTTCTTT. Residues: CASSLTGGNTEAFF.

The CDR3 DNA is TGTGCCAGCAGTTCGGACTACCGAAACACCGGGGAGCTGTTTTTT. As protein: CASSSDYRNTGELFF. The chain carries TRBV28 and TRBJ2-2; TRBD2 is a possible D gene (6 bases). CDR3 length: 15 residues. The V gene lost 4 bases and the J gene lost 2 bases, with 11 bases spanning the gap. Germline values: CDR1 MDHEN, CDR2 SYDVKM. Filled out from reference TRBV28 and TRBJ2-2, the complete variable domain reads DVKVTQSSRYLVKRTGEKVFLECVQDMDHENMFWYRQDPGLGLRLIYFSYDVKMKEKGDIPEGYSVSREKKERFSLILESASTNQTSMYLCASSSDYRNTGELFFGEGSRLTVL.